Below, 17 T cell receptor beta chains from the same sample are listed, as sequenced in a study of T cells after yellow fever vaccination. TCRdb recomputed calls from the 5' RACE reads with MiXCR, one row per CDR3 protein. The sample holds around 590,000 distinct CDR3 sequences; 9% to 15% are singletons and the top ten take about 15%. Sequencing was performed on PBMCs, taken on the day of the yellow fever booster vaccination. The source of these receptors is a man in his thirties or forties who received the YFV17D yellow fever vaccine.

The chain joins TRBV23-1 to TRBJ1-1; D not certain. TRBV23-1 is identified as an open reading frame with a role that is uncertain. Trimming took 5 bases from V and 10 from J, leaving 11 bases between them. This CDR3 is 11 amino acids long. The CDR3 DNA follows: TGCGCCAGCAGTTTTGACGGTGGAGCTTTCTTT. Translating gives CASSFDGGAFF.

The CDR3 reads CSAERRSSYNEQFF. The CDR3 coding sequence is TGCAGTGCAGAGCGGAGAAGCTCCTACAATGAGCAGTTCTTC. The chain couples TRBV20-1 to TRBJ2-1; perhaps TRBD2 as D (5 bases). Germline V gives CDR1 DFQATT, CDR2 SNEGSKA (reference sequence). V lost 6 bases, J lost 0 bases, and 12 bases lay in between. CDR3 size: 14 residues.

The rearrangement uses TRBV10-2 and TRBJ2-5; D not certain. The germline V gene encodes CDR1 WSHSY and CDR2 SAAADI. The CDR3 sequence is 13 residues long. With 3 bases removed from V and 2 bases from J, the gap between germline ends came to 7 bases. As DNA, the CDR3 is TGCGCCAGCAGTGATTCAATACAAGAGACCCAGTACTTC. Protein sequence: CASSDSIQETQYF.

This chain joins TRBV3-1 and TRBJ1-2, with unresolved D. The CDR3 runs 13 residues. Trimming cost V 1 base and J 4 bases, with 7 bases left between them. Looked up from germline, CDR1 is LGHDT and CDR2 is YNNKEL (reference sequence). The CDR3 is CASSQVQSYGYTF. The CDR3 DNA reads TGTGCCAGCAGCCAAGTCCAGAGCTATGGCTACACCTTC.

This clonotype occurred a few times. V and J are TRBV5-1 and TRBJ2-1; D unclear. V lost 0 bases and J 8 bases, leaving 12 bases between the germline ends. Germline-derived CDR1 and CDR2 are SGHRS and YFSETQ. This CDR3 is built from 14 residues. The CDR3: CASSLVRPWDEQFF. CDR3 bases: TGCGCCAGCAGCTTGGTCAGGCCCTGGGATGAGCAGTTCTTC.

The rearrangement links TRBV29-1 to TRBJ2-7, with TRBD1 matching 8 bases. This CDR3 region has 13 residues. CDR1 is SQVTM and CDR2 is ANQGSEA in the germline V gene. V lost 3 bases to trimming and J lost 1 base; unmatched junction nucleotides: 2. CDR3 sequence reads: CSVEGQASYEQYF. The CDR3 coding sequence is TGCAGCGTTGAGGGACAGGCTTCCTACGAGCAGTACTTC.

The rearrangement uses TRBV20-1 and TRBJ2-7; 9 nucleotides match TRBD2. The V gene end was trimmed by 5 bases and the J gene end by 4 bases; junction bases not matched to a gene: 9. Germline CDR1 DFQATT, CDR2 SNEGSKA (reference sequence). The length of the CDR3 is 14 residues. CDR3 in amino acids: CSAESGTSFYEQYF. CDR3 nucleotide sequence: TGCAGTGCTGAATCCGGGACTAGCTTTTACGAGCAGTACTTC.

The genes are TRBV11-2 and TRBJ2-1; D assignment may be TRBD1 or TRBD2 (5 bases each). The CDR3 loop spans 13 amino acids. Germline CDR1 reads SGHAT; CDR2 reads FQNNGV. V was cut by 0 bases and J by 8 bases, with 8 bases left in between. CDR3 nucleotide sequence: TGTGCCAGCAGCTTAGATCAGGGAGATGAGCAGTTCTTC. Amino acid sequence: CASSLDQGDEQFF. The full variable domain, completed using reference TRBV11-2 and TRBJ2-1, is EAGVAQSPRYKIIEKRQSVAFWCNPISGHATLYWYQQILGQGPKLLIQFQNNGVVDDSQLPKDRFSAERLKGVDSTLKIQPAKLEDSAVYLCASSLDQGDEQFFGPGTRLTVL.

This rearrangement joins TRBV5-1 to TRBJ1-2, with a possible D match to TRBD1 (6 bases). The CDR3 loop spans 13 amino acids. Germline assignment: CDR1 SGHRS and CDR2 YFSETQ. Trimming left V 4 bases short and J 6 bases short, with 13 bases between. The CDR3 here is CASSLDRFDGYTF. The CDR3 DNA is TGCGCCAGCAGCCTGGACAGATTTGATGGCTACACCTTC.

DNA for the CDR3: TGTGCCAGCAGCCCTGAGGTGATAGCGTCACGAGAGACCCAGTACTTC. Translated, it gives CASSPEVIASRETQYF. The genes are TRBV11-2 and TRBJ2-5; the D gene is possibly TRBD2 (5 bases). Germline assignment: CDR1 SGHAT and CDR2 FQNNGV. There are 16 residues in the CDR3. V was trimmed by 5 bases and J by 4 bases, leaving 20 bases between them.

The rearrangement links TRBV29-1 to TRBJ2-3; 7 nucleotides line up with TRBD1. The germline V gene encodes CDR1 SQVTM and CDR2 ANQGSEA. Trimming took 6 bases from V and 0 from J; bases not matched to a gene: 6. This CDR3 has 14 residues. The CDR3 is CSVTGDQSTDTQYF. Here the CDR3 DNA reads TGCAGCGTAACAGGGGACCAAAGCACAGATACGCAGTATTTT.

This clonotype was picked up a small number of times. The chain has TRBV6-5 and TRBJ2-5; the D is unclear. Trimming pared 0 bases from V and 1 base from J, leaving 6 bases between. This CDR3 is built from 14 residues. CDR1 and CDR2 (germline): MNHEY, SVGAGI. The CDR3 sequence: CASSYSGSQETQYF. As DNA, the CDR3 is TGTGCCAGCAGTTACTCGGGATCCCAAGAGACCCAGTACTTC.

V and J are TRBV18 and TRBJ1-2; 7 bases are a match to TRBD1. The trim removed 2 bases at V and 4 bases at J, leaving 4 bases unmatched. The CDR3 runs 14 residues. The germline V gene encodes CDR1 KGHSH and CDR2 LQKENI. CDR3 in DNA: TGTGCCAGCTCACCAGGGACAGTCCCCTATGGCTACACCTTC. It encodes CASSPGTVPYGYTF.

J is TRBJ2-7 and V is TRBV5-1; D remains ambiguous. In germline, CDR1 is SGHRS, CDR2 YFSETQ. The CDR3 has 14 residues. V gave up 0 bases and J gave up 6 bases, with 13 bases separating them. The CDR3 spells CASSLDLVPGEQYF. The CDR3 DNA follows: TGCGCCAGCAGCTTGGATCTAGTCCCGGGCGAGCAGTACTTC.

The rearrangement uses TRBV9 and TRBJ2-3; D perhaps matches TRBD1 (7 bases). V lost 0 bases and J lost 7, with 18 bases in between. The length of the CDR3 is 16 residues. Germline loops: CDR1 SGDLS, CDR2 YYNGEE. Here the CDR3 reads CASSVGQGGVRNTQYF. The CDR3 DNA sequence: TGTGCCAGCAGCGTAGGACAGGGAGGTGTGAGGAATACGCAGTATTTT.

This clonotype was counted at least ten times. The chain recombines TRBV28 with TRBJ2-4; a possible D gene is TRBD1 (6 bases). The CDR3 runs to 15 residues. Trimming cost V 5 bases and J 0 bases, with 11 bases left between them. Germline V gives CDR1 MDHEN, CDR2 SYDVKM. DNA of the CDR3: TGTGCCAGCAGTGCCACAGGGCTAGCCAAAAACATTCAGTACTTC. Its protein is CASSATGLAKNIQYF.

The chain recombines TRBV20-1 with TRBJ1-5, with D maybe TRBD1 (6 bases). Germline assignment: CDR1 DFQATT and CDR2 SNEGSKA (reference sequence). Trimming removed 7 bases at V and 5 bases at J, with 15 bases between. This CDR3 has 13 residues. In DNA, the CDR3 is TGCAGTGTGGTTCAGGGGCGTCATCAGCCCCAGCATTTT. It is translated as CSVVQGRHQPQHF.